One TCR beta chain is described in this entry. Its antigen is unknown. TCRdb re-called the 5' RACE reads through MiXCR, storing one row per CDR3 protein. The sample lists approximately 23,000 distinct CDR3 sequences, about 29% seen once, with roughly 2.4% in the top ten. This CDR3 contains 16 residues. Germline V CDR1 and CDR2: SGHRS, YFSETQ. V shed 4 bases, J shed 0 bases, and the junction held 8 bases outside the gene matches. Study conclusions and caveats: In terms of TCR gene usage, tumor memory CD4+ T cells clustered together with blood and lymph node memory CD4+ cells, as well as with lymph node naive CD4+ cells.

The genes are TRBV5-1 and TRBJ1-1; 8 bases map to TRBD1. Material: tumor-infiltrating naive CD4+ T cells sorted from the breast tumor. Subset defined: naive CD4+ T cells, CD4+CD45RA+CD25-. This clonotype originated in a female donor with breast cancer. The CDR3 DNA reads as TGCGCCAGCAGCCGCTGGACAGGGCGGCTGAACACTGAAGCTTTCTTT. Translated, it gives CASSRWTGRLNTEAFF.